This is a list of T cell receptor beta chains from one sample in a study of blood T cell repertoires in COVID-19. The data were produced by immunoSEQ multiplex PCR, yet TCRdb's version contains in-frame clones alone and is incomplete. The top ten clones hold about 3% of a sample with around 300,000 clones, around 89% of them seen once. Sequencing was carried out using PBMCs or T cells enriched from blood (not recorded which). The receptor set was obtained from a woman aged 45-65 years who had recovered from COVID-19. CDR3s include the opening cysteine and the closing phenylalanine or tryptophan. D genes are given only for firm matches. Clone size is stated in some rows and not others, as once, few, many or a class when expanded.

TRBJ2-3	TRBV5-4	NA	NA	CASSLNGHALGADTQYF	TGTGCCAGCAGCTTGAACGGGCATGCCTTAGGGGCAGATACGCAGTATTTT
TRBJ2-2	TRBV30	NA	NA	CAWSVSRTGELFF	TGTGCCTGGAGTGTGAGTCGGACCGGGGAGCTGTTTTTT
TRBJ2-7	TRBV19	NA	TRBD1	CASSNYRDSYEQYF	TGTGCCAGTAGTAATTACCGGGACAGCTACGAGCAGTACTTC
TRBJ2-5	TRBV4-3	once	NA	CASSQGTSRKQETQYF	TGCGCCAGCAGCCAAGGCACTAGCAGAAAACAAGAGACCCAGTACTTC
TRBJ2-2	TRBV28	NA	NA	CASSQSGTLNTGELFF	TGTGCCAGCAGTCAATCCGGGACATTGAACACCGGGGAGCTGTTTTTT
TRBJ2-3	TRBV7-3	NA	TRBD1	CASSRGQGASTDTQYF	TGTGCCAGCAGCCGAGGACAGGGGGCGAGCACAGATACGCAGTATTTT
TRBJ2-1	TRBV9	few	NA	CASSMEAGSSYNEQFF	TGTGCCAGCAGCATGGAAGCGGGTAGCTCCTACAATGAGCAGTTCTTC
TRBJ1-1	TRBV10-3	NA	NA	CAISDPTGNTEAFF	TGTGCCATCAGTGACCCGACAGGGAACACTGAAGCTTTCTTT
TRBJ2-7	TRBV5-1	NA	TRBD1	CASSLGDRAHYEQYF	TGCGCCAGCAGCTTGGGGGACAGGGCCCACTACGAGCAGTACTTC
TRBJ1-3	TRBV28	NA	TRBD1	CASSRSGQGASGNTIYF	TGTGCCAGCAGTCGTTCGGGACAGGGAGCCTCTGGAAACACCATATATTTT
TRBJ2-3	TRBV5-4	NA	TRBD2	CASSLVLTSGSGDTQYF	TGTGCCAGCAGCTTGGTCCTGACTAGCGGGAGCGGTGATACGCAGTATTTT
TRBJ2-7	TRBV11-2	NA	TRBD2	CASSLRSLAGYEQYF	TGTGCCAGCAGCTTACGGAGTCTAGCGGGATACGAGCAGTACTTC
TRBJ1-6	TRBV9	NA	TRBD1	CASSVEQTGVNSPLHF	TGTGCCAGCAGCGTAGAACAAACAGGGGTCAATTCACCCCTCCACTTT
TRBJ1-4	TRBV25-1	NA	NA	CASSADSRNEKLFF	TGTGCCAGCAGTGCCGATAGCCGGAATGAAAAACTGTTTTTT
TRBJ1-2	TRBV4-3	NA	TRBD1	CASSQFQGANRGYTF	TGCGCCAGCAGCCAATTTCAGGGGGCTAATCGTGGCTACACCTTC
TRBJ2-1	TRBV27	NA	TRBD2	CATGSGTNINEQFF	TGTGCCACCGGTAGCGGGACGAACATTAATGAGCAGTTCTTC
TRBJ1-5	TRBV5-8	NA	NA	CASSGWAQGKKVQPQHF	TGTGCCAGCAGCGGGTGGGCACAGGGTAAGAAGGTTCAGCCCCAGCATTTT
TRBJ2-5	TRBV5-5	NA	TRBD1	CASSYTGTGGQETQYF	TGTGCCAGCAGTTATACCGGGACAGGGGGCCAAGAGACCCAGTACTTC
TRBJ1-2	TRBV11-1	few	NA	CASSYDSYGYTF	TGTGCCAGCAGCTACGACTCCTATGGCTACACCTTC
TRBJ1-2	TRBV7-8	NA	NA	CASSPGNYGYTF	TGTGCCAGCAGTCCGGGGAACTATGGCTACACCTTC
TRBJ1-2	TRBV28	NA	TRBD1	CASLGQGNGGYTF	TGTGCCAGCCTGGGACAGGGGAACGGTGGCTACACCTTC
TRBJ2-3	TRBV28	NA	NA	CASRATDTQYF	TGTGCCAGCAGAGCGACAGATACGCAGTATTTT
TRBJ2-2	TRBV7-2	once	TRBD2	CASSPSGMNGELFF	TGTGCCAGCAGCCCGAGCGGGATGAACGGGGAGCTGTTTTTT
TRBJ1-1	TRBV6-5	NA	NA	CASVVAALGTEAFF	TGTGCCAGCGTGGTGGCGGCCCTCGGGACTGAAGCTTTCTTT
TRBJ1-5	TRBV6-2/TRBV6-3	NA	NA	CASSFTTENQPQHF	TGTGCCAGCAGTTTTACGACGGAGAATCAGCCCCAGCATTTT
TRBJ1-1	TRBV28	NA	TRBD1	CASSGYRGPNTEAFF	TGTGCCAGCAGTGGCTACAGGGGGCCGAACACTGAAGCTTTCTTT
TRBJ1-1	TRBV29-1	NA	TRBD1	CSVDRAGTEAFF	TGCAGCGTGGACAGGGCTGGGACTGAAGCTTTCTTT
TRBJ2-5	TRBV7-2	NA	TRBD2	CASSLGFLGLAVQETQYF	TGTGCCAGCAGCTTAGGGTTCTTGGGGCTAGCGGTCCAAGAGACCCAGTACTTC
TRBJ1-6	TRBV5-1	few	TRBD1	CASSLMPPGQVGSPLHF	TGCGCCAGCAGCTTGATGCCTCCGGGACAGGTGGGTTCACCCCTCCACTTT
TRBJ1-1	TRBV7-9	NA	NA	CASSPQTEAFF	TGTGCCAGCAGCCCCCAAACTGAAGCTTTCTTT
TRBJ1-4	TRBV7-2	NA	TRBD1	CASSPKWDRGEKLFF	TGTGCCAGCAGCCCCAAGTGGGACAGGGGTGAAAAACTGTTTTTT
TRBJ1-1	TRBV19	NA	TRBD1	CASSTGTVRNTEAFF	TGTGCCAGTAGTACGGGGACAGTAAGGAACACTGAAGCTTTCTTT
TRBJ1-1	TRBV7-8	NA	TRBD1	CASSLDETGTAFF	TGTGCCAGCAGCTTGGATGAGACAGGGACGGCTTTCTTT
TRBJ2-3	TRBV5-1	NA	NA	CASSSTVLRRGTDTQYF	TGCGCCAGCAGCTCGACTGTCCTCCGCCGGGGCACAGATACGCAGTATTTT
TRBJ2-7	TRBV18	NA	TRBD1	CASSPPGQAYEQYF	TGTGCCAGCTCACCACCGGGACAGGCCTACGAGCAGTACTTC
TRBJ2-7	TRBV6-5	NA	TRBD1	CASRPLGTGIYEQYF	TGTGCCAGCAGACCTCTGGGGACAGGGATCTACGAGCAGTACTTC
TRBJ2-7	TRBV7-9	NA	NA	CASSLVSSYEQYF	TGTGCCAGCAGCTTAGTCAGCTCCTACGAGCAGTACTTC